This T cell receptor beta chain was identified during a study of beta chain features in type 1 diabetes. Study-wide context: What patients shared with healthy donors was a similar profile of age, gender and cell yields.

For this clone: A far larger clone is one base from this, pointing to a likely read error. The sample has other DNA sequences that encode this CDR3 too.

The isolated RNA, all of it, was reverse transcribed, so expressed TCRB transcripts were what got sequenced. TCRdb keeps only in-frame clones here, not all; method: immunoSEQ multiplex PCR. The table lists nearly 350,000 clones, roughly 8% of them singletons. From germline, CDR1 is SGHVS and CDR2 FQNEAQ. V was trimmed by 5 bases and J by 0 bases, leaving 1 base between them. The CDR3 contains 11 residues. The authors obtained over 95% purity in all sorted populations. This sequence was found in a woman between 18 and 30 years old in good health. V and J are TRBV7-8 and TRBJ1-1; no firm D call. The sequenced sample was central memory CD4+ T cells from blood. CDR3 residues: CASSLNTEAFF. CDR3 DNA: TGTGCCAGCAGCCTGAACACTGAAGCTTTCTTT. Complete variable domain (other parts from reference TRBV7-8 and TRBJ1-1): GAGVSQSPRYKVAKRGQDVALRCDPISGHVSLFWYQQALGQGPEFLTYFQNEAQLDKSGLPSDRFFAERPEGSVSTLKIQRTQQEDSAVYLCASSLNTEAFFGQGTRLTVV.